This TCR beta chain was sequenced in a study of blood T cell repertoires in COVID-19. Turning to the study itself: The United States, Italy and Spain supplied acute and convalescent COVID-19 samples.

The germline V and J ends were trimmed by 2 bases and 6 bases, with 5 bases remaining between them. The CDR3 has 12 residues. Germline loops: CDR1 MNHNS, CDR2 SASEGT. Here immunoSEQ multiplex PCR was the method, and the copy in TCRdb shows in-frame clones only, minus some. The sample holds fewer than 400,000 clones, about 85% seen once. This chain connects TRBV6-1 to TRBJ1-5; D remains unclear. This clonotype originated in a woman aged 18-29 years with acute or convalescent COVID-19. Sequencing used peripheral blood. The CDR3 nucleotides are TGTGCCAGCAGTGAAATTCTTCAGCCCCAGCATTTT. Amino acids: CASSEILQPQHF.